The 26 T cell receptor beta chains below all came from one sample that was sequenced in a study of beta chain features in type 1 diabetes. Expressed TCRB transcripts were sequenced because the isolated RNA had all been reverse transcribed beforehand. Clones were sequenced by immunoSEQ multiplex PCR, and TCRdb holds only the in-frame ones, with some missing. The table has a few hundred thousand clones, less than 35% seen once; the top ten hold around 4%. Sequences were obtained from central memory CD4+ T cells from blood. The receptors derive from a young man in good health.

The CDR3 region has the DNA TGCGCCAGCAGCCTTTCCGCACTTACTTCCTACGAGCAGTACTTC. This translates into CASSLSALTSYEQYF. The V and J genes are TRBV4-3 and TRBJ2-7, with D unresolved. The CDR3 loop spans 15 amino acids. The V gene lost 4 bases and the J gene lost 1 base, with 14 bases spanning the gap. Germline CDR1 and CDR2: LGHNA and YSLEER.

V gene TRBV7-9 combines with J gene TRBJ1-1; D might be TRBD1 (5 bases). CDR1 and CDR2 from the germline V gene are SEHNR and FQNEAQ (reference sequence). This CDR3 contains 13 residues. V lost 2 bases, J lost 4 bases, and 8 bases lay in between. CDR3 residues: CASSLQGFTEAFF. DNA for the CDR3: TGTGCCAGCAGCTTACAGGGTTTCACTGAAGCTTTCTTT.

This clone has more than one count but fewer than ten. The V and J genes are TRBV6-1 and TRBJ1-1, with D unclear. Germline CDR1 is MNHNS and CDR2 is SASEGT. The CDR3 length is 12 residues. Trimming left V 6 bases short and J 8 bases short, with 13 bases between. The CDR3 here is CASSLLGEEAFF. CDR3 in DNA: TGTGCCAGCAGCCTCCTTGGTGAAGAAGCTTTCTTT.

On this clone: At the DNA level, this CDR3 is encoded by other sequences in the same sample as well. The rearrangement links TRBV29-1 to TRBJ1-1; D not certain. Looked up from germline, CDR1 is SQVTM and CDR2 is ANQGSEA. V was shortened by 4 bases and J by 2 bases, with 5 bases between the two germline ends. The CDR3 is 11 amino acids. In DNA form, the CDR3 reads TGCAGCGTTGTGCGAAACACTGAAGCTTTCTTT. This encodes CSVVRNTEAFF.

A few counts support this clone. V usage is TRBV6-1 and J usage is TRBJ2-3; D remains unclear. Germline V CDR1 and CDR2: MNHNS, SASEGT. This CDR3 spans 11 amino acids. The V gene lost 0 bases and the J gene lost 10 bases, with 5 bases spanning the gap. The CDR3 protein is CASSEASPQYF. The CDR3 DNA reads TGTGCCAGCAGTGAAGCAAGTCCGCAGTATTTT.

This chain links TRBV29-1 with TRBJ2-5, with unresolved D. CDR1 and CDR2 from the germline V gene are SQVTM and ANQGSEA. Trimming left V 5 bases short and J 4 bases short, with 11 bases between. The CDR3 is 12 residues long. The CDR3 here is CSVSPGPETQYF. The DNA of the CDR3 is TGCAGCGTTAGTCCAGGACCAGAGACCCAGTACTTC.

This chain's CDR3 is CASSRAGTGEETQYF. The CDR3 region has the DNA TGCGCCAGCAGCCGGGCCGGGACAGGGGAAGAGACCCAGTACTTC. The chain couples TRBV5-1 to TRBJ2-5, with 10 bases identical to TRBD1. CDR3 length: 15 residues. Germline CDR1 SGHRS, CDR2 YFSETQ. After removal of 4 bases from V and 3 bases from J, the junction contained 6 bases not matched to a gene.

This chain links TRBV7-2 with TRBJ2-3; D is perhaps TRBD1 (6 bases). Germline loops: CDR1 SGHTA, CDR2 FQGNSA. V was trimmed by 3 bases and J by 2 bases, leaving 12 bases between them. The CDR3 spans 15 residues. The CDR3 loop is CASSFRDTNTDTQYF. The DNA for the CDR3 is TGTGCCAGCAGCTTCCGGGACACTAACACAGATACGCAGTATTTT.

The rearrangement uses TRBV6-5 and TRBJ2-2; 11 nucleotides match TRBD1. The CDR3 length is 13 residues. The junction had 2 bases not matched to a gene; V was cut back by 8 bases and J by 6 bases. CDR1 is MNHEY, CDR2 SVGAGI, per germline. CDR3 in DNA: TGTGCCAGCTGGGGACAGGGGGCCGGGGAGCTGTTTTTT. Amino acids: CASWGQGAGELFF.

This clone has just a few counts. The chain uses TRBV19 and TRBJ2-5, with a tentative D call TRBD2 (6 bases). V lost 3 bases and J 2 bases, leaving 13 bases between the germline ends. This CDR3 has 15 amino acids. Germline-derived CDR1 and CDR2 are LNHDA and SQIVND (reference sequence). CDR3 in DNA: TGTGCCAGTAGTATCCGGCGCGGGGTACAAGAGACCCAGTACTTC. It translates to CASSIRRGVQETQYF.

The gene calls are TRBV29-1 and TRBJ2-1; tentative D call: TRBD2 (5 bases). The ends were cut back, 1 base at V and 7 bases at J, with 14 bases in the middle. In germline, CDR1 is SQVTM, CDR2 ANQGSEA. This CDR3 contains 14 residues. In DNA, the CDR3 is TGCAGCGTTGAAGGTGGGCGGGCGGCAAATGAGCAGTTCTTC. It encodes CSVEGGRAANEQFF.

The genes are TRBV7-9 and TRBJ1-2; D gene unclear. Between the trimmed V and J ends, which lost 4 bases and 8 bases, there was a span of 17 bases. The CDR3 consists of 14 residues. CDR1 SEHNR and CDR2 FQNEAQ come from the germline V gene (reference sequence). Here the CDR3 DNA reads TGTGCCAGCAGCTCACAATCTTCGACGCAGGGCTACACCTTC. Translated, it gives CASSSQSSTQGYTF.

This rearrangement joins TRBV5-1 to TRBJ2-3; D might be TRBD1 (5 bases). The CDR3 has 13 residues. Germline V gene lookup returns CDR1 SGHRS and CDR2 YFSETQ. V was shortened by 4 bases and J by 3 bases, with 9 bases between the two germline ends. The CDR3, as DNA: TGCGCCAGCAGCGCAAGGGGTACAGATACGCAGTATTTT. This sequence encodes CASSARGTDTQYF. Drawing the rest from reference TRBV5-1 and TRBJ2-3, the complete variable domain is KAGVTQTPRYLIKTRGQQVTLSCSPISGHRSVSWYQQTPGQGLQFLFEYFSETQRNKGNFPGRFSGRQFSNSRSEMNVSTLELGDSALYLCASSARGTDTQYFGPGTRLTVL.

This clone has more than one count but fewer than ten. Other DNA sequences within the sample encode an identical CDR3. The CDR3 loop is CSVGTFDTEAFF. The CDR3, as DNA: TGCAGCGTTGGGACATTTGACACTGAAGCTTTCTTT. The V gene is TRBV29-1, the J gene TRBJ1-1, with D possibly TRBD1 on 5 matching bases. The germline V and J ends were trimmed by 4 bases and 3 bases, with 9 bases remaining between them. In germline, CDR1 is SQVTM, CDR2 ANQGSEA. The CDR3 is 12 amino acids.

This clone was seen a few times. The chain recombines TRBV30 with TRBJ2-5, with D tentatively TRBD1 or TRBD2 (6 bases each). With 6 bases removed from V and 1 base from J, the gap between germline ends came to 12 bases. CDR1 is GTSNPN and CDR2 is SVGIG in the germline V gene (reference sequence). The CDR3 is 13 amino acids. The CDR3 is CACLRGLQETQYF. CDR3 coding DNA: TGTGCCTGCCTCAGGGGACTCCAAGAGACCCAGTACTTC. The whole variable domain, remainder taken from reference TRBV30 and TRBJ2-5, is SQTIHQWPATLVQPVGSPLSLECTVEGTSNPNLYWYRQAAGRGLQLLFYSVGIGQISSEVPQNLSASRPQDRQFILSSKKLLLSDSGFYLCACLRGLQETQYFGPGTRLLVL.

This sequence joins TRBV30 and TRBJ2-3; D assignment may be TRBD1 or TRBD2 (5 bases each). CDR3 length: 15 residues. Looked up from germline, CDR1 is GTSNPN and CDR2 is SVGIG (reference sequence). The V gene lost 1 base and the J gene lost 1 base, with 12 bases spanning the gap. The chain's CDR3 is CAWSATGQRTDTQYF. The CDR3 DNA is TGTGCCTGGAGTGCAACGGGGCAGCGCACAGATACGCAGTATTTT.

The gene calls are TRBV5-1 and TRBJ2-1, with 11 nucleotides matching TRBD2. Germline V gives CDR1 SGHRS, CDR2 YFSETQ. This CDR3 comprises 14 residues. Unmatched junction bases numbered 7, after V lost 7 bases and J lost 7 bases. The CDR3 loop reads CASVSTSGSNEQFF. The CDR3 nucleotides are TGCGCCAGCGTCAGCACTAGCGGGAGTAATGAGCAGTTCTTC.

The chain recombines TRBV30 with TRBJ1-1; D ambiguous. V was clipped by 2 bases and J by 6 bases, with 10 bases between them. The CDR3 contains 12 residues. Germline CDR1 is GTSNPN and CDR2 is SVGIG (reference sequence). The CDR3 reads CAWSWVRAEAFF. DNA of the CDR3: TGTGCCTGGAGTTGGGTCCGCGCTGAAGCTTTCTTT.

The chain has TRBV28 and TRBJ2-5; TRBD1 aligns across 7 bases. Germline CDR1 reads MDHEN; CDR2 reads SYDVKM. The V gene end was trimmed by 5 bases and the J gene end by 5 bases; junction bases not matched to a gene: 8. The CDR3 extends over 14 amino acids. CDR3 loop: CASSSPARGETQYF. For the CDR3, the DNA is TGTGCCAGCAGTAGTCCCGCCAGGGGGGAGACCCAGTACTTC.

The chain combines TRBV7-2 with TRBJ2-1; 11 bases agree with TRBD1. The germline V gene encodes CDR1 SGHTA and CDR2 FQGNSA. The CDR3 covers 17 residues. J was trimmed by 0 bases and V by 3 bases; bases with no gene match: 4. The CDR3 sequence is CASSLLDRGRSYNEQFF. In DNA form, the CDR3 reads TGTGCCAGCAGCTTGCTGGACAGGGGGCGCTCCTACAATGAGCAGTTCTTC.

The rearrangement uses TRBV5-6 and TRBJ2-1; TRBD2 is a possible D gene (6 bases). The germline CDR1 and CDR2 sequences are SGHDT and YYEEEE. Trimming removed 5 bases at V and 5 bases at J, with 14 bases between. This CDR3 spans 14 amino acids. CDR3 sequence: CASRKGGSNNEQFF. The CDR3, as DNA: TGTGCCAGCAGGAAGGGAGGATCTAACAATGAGCAGTTCTTC.

J is TRBJ1-4 and V is TRBV7-2; D not resolved. Trimming pared 8 bases from V and 3 bases from J, leaving 10 bases between. Germline V gene data show CDR1 as SGHTA and CDR2 as FQGNSA. The CDR3 runs to 13 residues. CDR3 nucleotide sequence: TGTGCCAGCTCGCAGAGTCCTAATGAAAAACTGTTTTTT. Its protein product is CASSQSPNEKLFF.

The V gene is TRBV4-3, the J gene TRBJ2-3, with a weak D call TRBD1 (5 bases). Trimming cost V 2 bases and J 1 base, with 10 bases left between them. Germline V lookup: CDR1 LGHNA, CDR2 YSLEER. This CDR3 is 15 amino acids long. CDR3 loop: CASSQMGPGTDTQYF. CDR3 in DNA: TGCGCCAGCAGCCAAATGGGGCCGGGCACAGATACGCAGTATTTT.

V is TRBV6-6 and J is TRBJ2-3, with 8 bases aligning to TRBD2. With V trimmed by 6 bases and J by 0 bases, 5 bases remained unmatched. Germline lookup yields CDR1 MNHNY and CDR2 SVGAGI (reference sequence). CDR3 length: 15 residues. CDR3 loop: CASSLLAVSTDTQYF. The CDR3 DNA follows: TGTGCCAGCAGCCTACTAGCGGTGAGCACAGATACGCAGTATTTT.

This clone was counted between two and nine times. The chain employs TRBV7-2 and TRBJ2-4; TRBD2 might be the D (6 bases). V lost 1 base to trimming and J lost 2 bases, with 15 bases between them. This CDR3 is 17 amino acids long. Germline V gene data show CDR1 as SGHTA and CDR2 as FQGNSA. CDR3 sequence: CASSLVGAGFSKNIQYF. The CDR3 DNA reads as TGTGCCAGCAGCTTAGTTGGAGCGGGCTTCTCCAAAAACATTCAGTACTTC.

This clone was counted only a few times. The rearrangement links TRBV7-9 to TRBJ2-1; D is unresolved. The CDR3 sequence is 11 residues long. The germline CDR1 and CDR2 sequences are SEHNR and FQNEAQ (reference sequence). Trimming cost V 5 bases and J 7 bases, with 6 bases left between them. This chain's CDR3 is CASSPQNEQFF. The CDR3 nucleotides read TGTGCCAGCAGCCCCCAGAATGAGCAGTTCTTC.